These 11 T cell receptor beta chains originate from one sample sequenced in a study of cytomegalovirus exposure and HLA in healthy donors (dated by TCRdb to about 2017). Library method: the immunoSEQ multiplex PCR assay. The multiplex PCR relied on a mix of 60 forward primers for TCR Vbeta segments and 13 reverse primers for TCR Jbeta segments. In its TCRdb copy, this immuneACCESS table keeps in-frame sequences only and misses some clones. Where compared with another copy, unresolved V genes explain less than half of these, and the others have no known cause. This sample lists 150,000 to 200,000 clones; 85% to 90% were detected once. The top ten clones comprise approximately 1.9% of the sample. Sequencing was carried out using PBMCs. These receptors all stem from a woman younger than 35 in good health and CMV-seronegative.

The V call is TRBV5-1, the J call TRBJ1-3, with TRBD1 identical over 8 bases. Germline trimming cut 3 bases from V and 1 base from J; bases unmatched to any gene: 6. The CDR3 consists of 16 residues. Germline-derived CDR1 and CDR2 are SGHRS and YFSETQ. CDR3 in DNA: TGCGCCAGCAGCTCCACAGGGGGATCTTCTGGAAACACCATATATTTT. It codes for CASSSTGGSSGNTIYF.

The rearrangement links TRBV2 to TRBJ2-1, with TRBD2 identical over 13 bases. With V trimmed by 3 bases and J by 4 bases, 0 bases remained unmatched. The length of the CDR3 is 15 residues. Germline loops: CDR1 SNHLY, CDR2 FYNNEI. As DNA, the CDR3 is TGTGCCAGCAGTGAGGGACTAGCGGGATACAATGAGCAGTTCTTC. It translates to CASSEGLAGYNEQFF. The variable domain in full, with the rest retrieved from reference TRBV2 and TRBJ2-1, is EPEVTQTPSHQVTQMGQEVILRCVPISNHLYFYWYRQILGQKVEFLVSFYNNEISEKSEIFDDQFSVERPDGSNFTLKIRSTKLEDSAMYFCASSEGLAGYNEQFFGPGTRLTVL.

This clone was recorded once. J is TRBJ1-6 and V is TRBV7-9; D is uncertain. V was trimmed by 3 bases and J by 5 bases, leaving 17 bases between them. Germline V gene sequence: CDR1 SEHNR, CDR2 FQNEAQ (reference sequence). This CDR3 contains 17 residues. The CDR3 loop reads CASSLARSTLDNSPLHF. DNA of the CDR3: TGTGCCAGCAGCTTGGCCCGATCTACCCTAGATAATTCACCCCTCCACTTT. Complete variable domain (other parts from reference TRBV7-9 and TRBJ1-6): DTGVSQNPRHKITKRGQNVTFRCDPISEHNRLYWYRQTLGQGPEFLTYFQNEAQLEKSRLLSDRFSAERPKGSFSTLEIQRTEQGDSAMYLCASSLARSTLDNSPLHFGNGTRLTVT.

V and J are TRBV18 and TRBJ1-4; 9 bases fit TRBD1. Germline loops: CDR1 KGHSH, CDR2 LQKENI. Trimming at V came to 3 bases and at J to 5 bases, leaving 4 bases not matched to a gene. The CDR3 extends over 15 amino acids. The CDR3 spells CASSPRQGGNEKLFF. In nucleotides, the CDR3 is TGTGCCAGCTCACCTCGACAGGGGGGGAATGAAAAACTGTTTTTT.

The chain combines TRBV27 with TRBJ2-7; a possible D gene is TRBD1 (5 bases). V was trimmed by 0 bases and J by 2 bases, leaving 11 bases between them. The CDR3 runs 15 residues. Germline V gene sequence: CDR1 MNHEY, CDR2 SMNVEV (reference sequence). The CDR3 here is CASSLSWGQTYEQYF. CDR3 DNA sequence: TGTGCCAGCAGTTTATCCTGGGGCCAGACCTACGAGCAGTACTTC.

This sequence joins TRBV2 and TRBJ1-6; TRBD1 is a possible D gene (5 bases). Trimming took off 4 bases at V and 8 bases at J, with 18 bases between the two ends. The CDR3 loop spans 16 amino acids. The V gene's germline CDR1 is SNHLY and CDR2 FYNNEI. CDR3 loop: CASSGGWRGLDSPLHF. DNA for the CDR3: TGTGCCAGCAGTGGGGGTTGGAGGGGCCTTGATTCACCCCTCCACTTT.

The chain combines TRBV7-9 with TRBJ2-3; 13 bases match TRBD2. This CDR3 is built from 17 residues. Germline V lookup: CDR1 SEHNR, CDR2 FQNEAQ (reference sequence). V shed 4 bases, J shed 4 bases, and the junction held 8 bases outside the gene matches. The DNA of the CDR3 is TGTGCCAGCAGCTCATTTACTAGCGGGGGGGCTGCAGATACGCAGTATTTT. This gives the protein CASSSFTSGGAADTQYF.

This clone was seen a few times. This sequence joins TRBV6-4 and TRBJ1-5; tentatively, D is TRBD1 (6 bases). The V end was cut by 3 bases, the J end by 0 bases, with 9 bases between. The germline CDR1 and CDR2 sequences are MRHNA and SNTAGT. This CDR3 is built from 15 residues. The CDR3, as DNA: TGTGCCAGCAGTGAGGGAGGGGGTAGCAATCAGCCCCAGCATTTT. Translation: CASSEGGGSNQPQHF.

CDR3 protein: CASSHIGQVEFYNSPLHF. Here the CDR3 DNA reads TGTGCCAGCAGTCATATCGGACAGGTAGAATTTTATAATTCACCCCTCCACTTT. The chain carries TRBV27 and TRBJ1-6, with TRBD1 identical over 7 bases. With 5 bases clipped from V and 4 bases from J, the junction kept 14 bases outside the gene matches. Germline CDR1 MNHEY, CDR2 SMNVEV (reference sequence). CDR3 size: 18 residues.

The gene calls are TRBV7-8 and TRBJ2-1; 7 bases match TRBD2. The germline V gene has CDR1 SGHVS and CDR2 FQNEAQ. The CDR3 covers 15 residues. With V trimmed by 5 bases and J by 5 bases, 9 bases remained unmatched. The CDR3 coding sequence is TGTGCCAGCAGCCCGAGGCCGAGCGGGAACAATGAGCAGTTCTTC. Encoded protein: CASSPRPSGNNEQFF.

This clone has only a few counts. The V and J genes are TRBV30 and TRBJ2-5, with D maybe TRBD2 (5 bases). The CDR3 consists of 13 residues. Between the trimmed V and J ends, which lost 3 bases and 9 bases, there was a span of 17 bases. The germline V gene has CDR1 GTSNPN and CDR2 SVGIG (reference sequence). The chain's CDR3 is CAWSALGPGAQYF. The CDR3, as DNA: TGTGCCTGGAGCGCCCTAGGGCCCGGGGCCCAGTACTTC. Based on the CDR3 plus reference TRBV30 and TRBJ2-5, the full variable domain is SQTIHQWPATLVQPVGSPLSLECTVEGTSNPNLYWYRQAAGRGLQLLFYSVGIGQISSEVPQNLSASRPQDRQFILSSKKLLLSDSGFYLCAWSALGPGAQYFGPGTRLLVL.